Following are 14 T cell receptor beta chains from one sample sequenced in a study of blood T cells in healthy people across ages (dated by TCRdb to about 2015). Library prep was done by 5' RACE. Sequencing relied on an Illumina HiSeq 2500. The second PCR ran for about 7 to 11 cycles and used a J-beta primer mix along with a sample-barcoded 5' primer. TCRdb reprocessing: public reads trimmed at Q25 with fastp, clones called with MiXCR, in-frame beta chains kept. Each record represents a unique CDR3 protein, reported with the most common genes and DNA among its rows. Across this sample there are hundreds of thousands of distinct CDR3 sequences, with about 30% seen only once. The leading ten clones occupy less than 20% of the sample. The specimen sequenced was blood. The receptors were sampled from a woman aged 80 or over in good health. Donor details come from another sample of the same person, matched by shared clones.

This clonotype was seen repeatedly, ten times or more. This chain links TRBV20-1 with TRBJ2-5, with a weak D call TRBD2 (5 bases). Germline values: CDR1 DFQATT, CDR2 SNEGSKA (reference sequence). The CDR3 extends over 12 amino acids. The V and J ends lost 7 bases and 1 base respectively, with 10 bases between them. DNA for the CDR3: TGCAGTGGGGAGACATCCCAAGAGACCCAGTACTTC. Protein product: CSGETSQETQYF.

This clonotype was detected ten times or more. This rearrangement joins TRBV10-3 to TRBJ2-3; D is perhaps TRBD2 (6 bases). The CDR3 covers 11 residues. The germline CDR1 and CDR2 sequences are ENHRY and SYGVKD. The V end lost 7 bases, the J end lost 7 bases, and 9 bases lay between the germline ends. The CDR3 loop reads CAIIAGNTQYF. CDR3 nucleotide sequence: TGTGCCATCATTGCGGGAAATACGCAGTATTTT.

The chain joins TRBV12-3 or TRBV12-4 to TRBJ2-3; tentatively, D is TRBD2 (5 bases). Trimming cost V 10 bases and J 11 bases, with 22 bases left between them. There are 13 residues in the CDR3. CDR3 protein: CATKRGNTDVQYF. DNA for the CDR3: TGTGCCACTAAGAGAGGGAACACAGATGTGCAGTATTTT.

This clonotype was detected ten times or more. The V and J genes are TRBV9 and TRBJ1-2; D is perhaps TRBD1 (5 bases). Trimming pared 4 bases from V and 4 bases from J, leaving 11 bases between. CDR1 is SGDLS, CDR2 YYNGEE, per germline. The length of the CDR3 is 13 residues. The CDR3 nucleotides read TGTGCCAGCAGCCCCCGGGGACCCTATGGCTACACCTTC. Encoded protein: CASSPRGPYGYTF.

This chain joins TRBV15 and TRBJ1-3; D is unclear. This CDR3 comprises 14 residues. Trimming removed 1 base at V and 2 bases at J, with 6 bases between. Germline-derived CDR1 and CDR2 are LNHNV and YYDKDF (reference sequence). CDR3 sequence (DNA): TGTGCCACCAGCAGAGGAGAAGCTGGAAACACCATATATTTT. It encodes CATSRGEAGNTIYF.

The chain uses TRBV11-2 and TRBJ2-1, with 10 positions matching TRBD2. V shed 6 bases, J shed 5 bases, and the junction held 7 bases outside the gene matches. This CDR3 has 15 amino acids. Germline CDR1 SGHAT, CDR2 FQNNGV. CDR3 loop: CASSPLAGPHNEQFF. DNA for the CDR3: TGTGCCAGCAGTCCACTAGCGGGACCCCACAATGAGCAGTTCTTC.

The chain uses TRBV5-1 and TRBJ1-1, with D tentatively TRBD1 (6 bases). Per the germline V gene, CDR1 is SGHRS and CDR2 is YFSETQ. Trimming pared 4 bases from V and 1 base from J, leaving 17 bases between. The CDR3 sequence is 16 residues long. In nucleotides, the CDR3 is TGCGCCAGCAGCCGCCGGGGTATGGGGGCGAACACTGAAGCTTTCTTT. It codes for CASSRRGMGANTEAFF.

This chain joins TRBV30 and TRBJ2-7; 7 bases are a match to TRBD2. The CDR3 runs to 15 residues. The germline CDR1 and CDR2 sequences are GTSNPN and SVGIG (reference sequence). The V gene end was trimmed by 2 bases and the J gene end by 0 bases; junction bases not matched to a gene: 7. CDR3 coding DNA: TGTGCCTGGAGTCGGGGGGATTCATTCTCCTACGAGCAGTACTTC. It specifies CAWSRGDSFSYEQYF.

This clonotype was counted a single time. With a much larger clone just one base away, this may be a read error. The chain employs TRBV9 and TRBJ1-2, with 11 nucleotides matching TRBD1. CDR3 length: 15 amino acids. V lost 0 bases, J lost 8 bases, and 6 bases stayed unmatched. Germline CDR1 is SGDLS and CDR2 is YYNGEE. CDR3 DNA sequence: TGTGCCAGCAGCGTAGGCTTGGACAGGGGGCAGGGCTACACCTTC. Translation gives CASSVGLDRGQGYTF.

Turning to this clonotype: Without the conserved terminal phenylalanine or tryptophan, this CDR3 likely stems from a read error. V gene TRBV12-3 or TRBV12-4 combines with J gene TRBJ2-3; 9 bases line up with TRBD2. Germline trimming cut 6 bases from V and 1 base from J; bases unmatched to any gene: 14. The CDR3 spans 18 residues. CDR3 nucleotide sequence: TGTGCCAGCAGCCCGGGACTAGCCCTCCGGGCCGGCACAGATACGCAGTATTCC. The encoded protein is CASSPGLALRAGTDTQYS.

The CDR3 DNA sequence: TGTGCCAGCAGCCAGCTTAGACAGGGTTTGGACGGGGAGCTGTTTTTT. Its protein product is CASSQLRQGLDGELFF. The V and J genes are TRBV3-1 and TRBJ2-2, with 7 bases fitting TRBD1. The CDR3 is 16 amino acids. Germline CDR1 is LGHDT and CDR2 is YNNKEL (reference sequence). The V gene end was trimmed by 3 bases and the J gene end by 7 bases; junction bases not matched to a gene: 11.

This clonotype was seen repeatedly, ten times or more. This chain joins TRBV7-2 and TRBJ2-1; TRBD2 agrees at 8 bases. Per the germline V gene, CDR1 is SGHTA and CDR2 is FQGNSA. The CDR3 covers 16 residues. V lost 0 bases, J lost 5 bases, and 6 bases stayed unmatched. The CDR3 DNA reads TGTGCCAGCAGCTTAGCGAGCCGGGGGGGAGACAATGAGCAGTTCTTC. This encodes CASSLASRGGDNEQFF.

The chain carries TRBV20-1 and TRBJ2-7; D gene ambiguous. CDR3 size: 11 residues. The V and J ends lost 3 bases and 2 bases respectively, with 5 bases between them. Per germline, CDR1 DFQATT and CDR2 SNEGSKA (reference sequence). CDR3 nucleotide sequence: TGCAGTGCTAGCCGAGCCTACGAGCAGTACTTC. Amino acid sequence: CSASRAYEQYF.

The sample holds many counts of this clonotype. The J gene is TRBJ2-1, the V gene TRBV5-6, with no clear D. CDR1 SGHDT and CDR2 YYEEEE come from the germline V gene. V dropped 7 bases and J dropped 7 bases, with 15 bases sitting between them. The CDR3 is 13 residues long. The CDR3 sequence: CASVGRLRNEQFF. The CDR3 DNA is TGTGCCAGCGTAGGTCGTCTTCGGAATGAGCAGTTCTTC.